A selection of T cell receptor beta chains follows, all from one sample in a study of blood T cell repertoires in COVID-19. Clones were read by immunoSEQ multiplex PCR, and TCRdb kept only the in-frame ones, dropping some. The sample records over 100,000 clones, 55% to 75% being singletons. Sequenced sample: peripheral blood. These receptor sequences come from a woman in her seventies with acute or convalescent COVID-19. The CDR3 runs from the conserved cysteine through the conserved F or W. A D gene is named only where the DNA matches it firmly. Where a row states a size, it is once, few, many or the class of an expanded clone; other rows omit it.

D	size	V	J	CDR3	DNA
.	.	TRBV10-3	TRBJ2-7	CAISPGGREQYF	TGTGCCATCAGTCCAGGAGGGCGGGAGCAGTACTTC
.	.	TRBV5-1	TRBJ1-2	CATGVGDYGYTF	TGCGCCACCGGAGTCGGGGACTATGGCTACACCTTC
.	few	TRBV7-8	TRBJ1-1	CASSFGIGDTEAFF	TGTGCCAGCAGCTTTGGGATAGGGGACACTGAAGCTTTCTTT
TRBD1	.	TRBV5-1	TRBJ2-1	CASSLAVDRANEQFF	TGCGCCAGCAGCTTGGCGGTGGACAGGGCAAATGAGCAGTTCTTC
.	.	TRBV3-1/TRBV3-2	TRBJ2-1	CASSPLTVSEQFF	TGTGCCAGCAGCCCCCTCACAGTGAGTGAGCAGTTCTTC
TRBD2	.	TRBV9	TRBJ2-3	CASSVVSGSRGTQYF	TGTGCCAGCAGCGTAGTTAGCGGGTCCCGCGGGACGCAGTATTTT
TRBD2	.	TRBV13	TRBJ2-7	CASSPSGRATPYF	TGTGCCAGCAGCCCGAGCGGGAGGGCCACCCCGTACTTC
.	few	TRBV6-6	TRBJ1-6	CASSRPRDTNSPLHF	TGTGCCAGCAGCCGACCTCGGGACACTAATTCACCCCTCCACTTT
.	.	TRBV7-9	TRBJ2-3	CASSFVGAENTDTQYF	TGTGCCAGCAGCTTCGTGGGGGCGGAAAACACAGATACGCAGTATTTT
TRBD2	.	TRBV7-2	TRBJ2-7	CASSSGLAGVYEQYF	TGTGCCAGCAGCTCTGGACTAGCGGGGGTGTACGAGCAGTACTTC
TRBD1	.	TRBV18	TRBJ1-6	CASSHDRDNSPLHF	TGTGCCAGCTCACACGACAGGGATAATTCACCCCTCCACTTT
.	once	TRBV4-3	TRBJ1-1	CASSPRRGFNTEAFF	TGCGCCAGCAGCCCTCGTCGGGGATTCAACACTGAAGCTTTCTTT
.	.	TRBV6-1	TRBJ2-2	CASSEDSRGLLFF	TGTGCCAGCAGTGAGGACAGCCGGGGTTTGCTGTTTTTT
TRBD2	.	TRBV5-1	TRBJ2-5	CASRGSGSFQETQYF	TGCGCCAGCAGGGGCAGCGGGAGTTTCCAAGAGACCCAGTACTTC
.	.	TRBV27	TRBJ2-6	CASRAYSGANVLTF	TGTGCCAGCAGAGCCTACTCTGGGGCCAACGTCCTGACTTTC
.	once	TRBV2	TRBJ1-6	CASSDVGGNSPLHF	TGTGCCAGCAGTGACGTGGGAGGGAATTCACCCCTCCACTTT
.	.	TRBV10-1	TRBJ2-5	CASSPGGKKETQYF	TGCGCCAGCAGCCCAGGGGGGAAGAAAGAGACCCAGTACTTC
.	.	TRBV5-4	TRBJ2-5	CASSEEISPLQETQYF	TGTGCCAGCAGCGAGGAAATATCCCCCCTACAAGAGACCCAGTACTTC
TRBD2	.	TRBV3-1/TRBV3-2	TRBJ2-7	CASSQESSGATF	TGTGCCAGCAGCCAAGAGTCTAGCGGAGCCACCTTC
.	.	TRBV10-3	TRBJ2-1	CAAAWRNNEQFF	TGTGCCGCGGCGTGGAGAAACAATGAGCAGTTCTTC
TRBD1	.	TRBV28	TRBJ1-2	CASSLSLGGQLNYGYTF	TGTGCCAGCAGTTTGTCTCTAGGGGGACAGTTGAACTATGGCTACACCTTC
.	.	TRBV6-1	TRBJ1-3	CASSEAQPGSGNTIYF	TGTGCCAGCAGTGAAGCGCAACCGGGATCTGGAAACACCATATATTTT
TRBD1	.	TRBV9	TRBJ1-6	CASSTTGQINSPLHF	TGTGCCAGCAGCACCACGGGACAGATAAATTCACCCCTCCACTTT
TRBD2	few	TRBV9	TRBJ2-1	CASSPRTSGRNEQFF	TGTGCCAGCAGCCCTCGGACTAGCGGGAGAAATGAGCAGTTCTTC
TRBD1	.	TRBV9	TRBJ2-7	CASSFGQGSYEQYF	TGTGCCAGCAGCTTCGGACAGGGCTCCTACGAGCAGTACTTC
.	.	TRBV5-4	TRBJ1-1	CASSSGQYMNTEAFF	TGTGCCAGCAGTTCCGGACAGTACATGAACACTGAAGCTTTCTTT
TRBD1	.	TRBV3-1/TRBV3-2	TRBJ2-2	CASSPGTGGAGELFF	TGTGCCAGCAGCCCCGGGACAGGGGGGGCCGGGGAGCTGTTTTTT
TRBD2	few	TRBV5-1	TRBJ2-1	CASSLGAGGPSYNEQFF	TGCGCCAGCAGCTTGGGTGCGGGAGGGCCTTCCTACAATGAGCAGTTCTTC
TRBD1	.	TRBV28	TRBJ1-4	CASSIRDSPRRERLFF	TGTGCCAGCAGTATCCGGGACAGCCCTAGGCGTGAAAGACTGTTTTTT
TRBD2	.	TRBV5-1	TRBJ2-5	CASSLGPGLAGEETQYF	TGCGCCAGCAGCTTGGGACCCGGACTAGCGGGGGAAGAGACCCAGTACTTC
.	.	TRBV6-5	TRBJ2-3	CASSRELITDTQYF	TGTGCCAGCAGCCGGGAGCTTATCACAGATACGCAGTATTTT
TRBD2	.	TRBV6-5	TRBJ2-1	CASSYSGLAGLNEQFF	TGTGCCAGCAGTTACTCCGGACTAGCGGGACTGAATGAGCAGTTCTTC